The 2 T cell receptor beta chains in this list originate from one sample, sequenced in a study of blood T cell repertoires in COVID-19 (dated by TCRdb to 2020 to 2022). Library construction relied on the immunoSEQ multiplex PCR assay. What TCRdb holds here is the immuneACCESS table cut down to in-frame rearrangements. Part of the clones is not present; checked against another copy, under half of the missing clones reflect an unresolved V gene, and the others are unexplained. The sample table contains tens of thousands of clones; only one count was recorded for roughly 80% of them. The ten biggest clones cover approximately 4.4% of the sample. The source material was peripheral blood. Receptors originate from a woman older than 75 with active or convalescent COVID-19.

For the CDR3, the DNA is TGCGCCAGCAGCTCACCAGGGGTCGCGGCTGAAGCTTTCTTT. This encodes CASSSPGVAAEAFF. The genes are TRBV5-1 and TRBJ1-1; perhaps TRBD1 as D (6 bases). Trimming pared 3 bases from V and 6 bases from J, leaving 15 bases between. The CDR3 totals 14 residues. Germline CDR1 is SGHRS and CDR2 is YFSETQ.

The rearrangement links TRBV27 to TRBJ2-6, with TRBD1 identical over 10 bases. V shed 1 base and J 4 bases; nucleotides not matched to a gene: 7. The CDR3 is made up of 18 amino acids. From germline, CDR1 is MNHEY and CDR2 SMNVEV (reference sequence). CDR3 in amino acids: CASSLYGTGDSGANVLTF. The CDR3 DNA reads TGTGCCAGCAGTTTATATGGGACAGGGGACTCCGGGGCCAACGTCCTGACTTTC.